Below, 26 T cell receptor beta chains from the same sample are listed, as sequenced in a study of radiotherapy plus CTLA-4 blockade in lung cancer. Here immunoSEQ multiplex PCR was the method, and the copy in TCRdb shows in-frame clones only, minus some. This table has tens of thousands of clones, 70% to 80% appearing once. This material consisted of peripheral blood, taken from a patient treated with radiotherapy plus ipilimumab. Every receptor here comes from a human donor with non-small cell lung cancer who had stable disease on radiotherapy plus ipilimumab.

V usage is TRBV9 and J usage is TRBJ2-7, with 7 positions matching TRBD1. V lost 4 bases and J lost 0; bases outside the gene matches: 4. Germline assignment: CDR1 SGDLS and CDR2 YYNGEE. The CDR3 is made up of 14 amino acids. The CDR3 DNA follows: TGTGCCAGCAGCTGGGGACAGAGCTCCTACGAGCAGTACTTC. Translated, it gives CASSWGQSSYEQYF.

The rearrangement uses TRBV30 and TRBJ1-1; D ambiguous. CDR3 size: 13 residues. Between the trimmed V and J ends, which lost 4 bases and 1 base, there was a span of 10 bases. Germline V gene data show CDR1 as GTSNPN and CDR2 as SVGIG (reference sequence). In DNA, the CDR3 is TGTGCCTGGAATAGAGGTTCGAACACTGAAGCTTTCTTT. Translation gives CAWNRGSNTEAFF.

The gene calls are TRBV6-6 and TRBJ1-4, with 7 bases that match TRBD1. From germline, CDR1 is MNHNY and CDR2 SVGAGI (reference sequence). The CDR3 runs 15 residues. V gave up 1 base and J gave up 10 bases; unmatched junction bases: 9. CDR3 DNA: TGTGCCAGCAGTTACTTTACCGGGACAGCCGGAAAACTGTTTTTT. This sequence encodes CASSYFTGTAGKLFF.

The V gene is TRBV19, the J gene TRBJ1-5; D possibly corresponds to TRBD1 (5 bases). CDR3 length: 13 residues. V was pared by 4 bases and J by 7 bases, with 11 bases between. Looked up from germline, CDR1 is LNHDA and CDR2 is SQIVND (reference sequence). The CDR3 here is CASSTGWVQPQHF. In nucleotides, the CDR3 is TGTGCCAGTAGTACAGGGTGGGTGCAGCCCCAGCATTTT.

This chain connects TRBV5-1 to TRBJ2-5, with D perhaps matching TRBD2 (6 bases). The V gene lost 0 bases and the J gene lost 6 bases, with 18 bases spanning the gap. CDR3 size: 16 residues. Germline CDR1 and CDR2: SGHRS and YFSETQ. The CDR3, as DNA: TGCGCCAGCAGCTTGGCCGTAACCGGCGGGGTTCAGACCCAGTACTTC. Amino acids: CASSLAVTGGVQTQYF.

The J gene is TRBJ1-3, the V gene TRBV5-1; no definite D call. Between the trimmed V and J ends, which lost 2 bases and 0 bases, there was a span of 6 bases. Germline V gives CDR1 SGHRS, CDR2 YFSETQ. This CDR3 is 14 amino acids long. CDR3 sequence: CASSLGDSGNTIYF. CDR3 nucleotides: TGCGCCAGCAGCTTAGGAGACTCTGGAAACACCATATATTTT.

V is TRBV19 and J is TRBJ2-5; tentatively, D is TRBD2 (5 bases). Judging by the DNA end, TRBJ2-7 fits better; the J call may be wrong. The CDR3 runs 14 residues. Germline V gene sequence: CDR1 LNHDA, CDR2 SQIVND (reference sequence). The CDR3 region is CASSITPGAGEQYF. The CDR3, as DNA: TGTGCCAGTAGTATAACCCCGGGTGCGGGCGAGCAGTACTTC.

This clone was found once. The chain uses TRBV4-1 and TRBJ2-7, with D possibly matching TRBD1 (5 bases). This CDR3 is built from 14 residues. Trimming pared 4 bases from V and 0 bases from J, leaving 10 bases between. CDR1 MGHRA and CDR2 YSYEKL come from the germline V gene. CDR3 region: CASSPTENSYEQYF. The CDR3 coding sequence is TGCGCCAGCAGCCCGACAGAAAACTCCTACGAGCAGTACTTC.

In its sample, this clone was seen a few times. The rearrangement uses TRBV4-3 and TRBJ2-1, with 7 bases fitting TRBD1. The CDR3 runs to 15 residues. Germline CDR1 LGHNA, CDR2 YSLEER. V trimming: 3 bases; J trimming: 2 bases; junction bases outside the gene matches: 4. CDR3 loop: CASSQSGTAYNEQFF. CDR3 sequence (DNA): TGCGCCAGCAGCCAGTCCGGGACAGCCTACAATGAGCAGTTCTTC.

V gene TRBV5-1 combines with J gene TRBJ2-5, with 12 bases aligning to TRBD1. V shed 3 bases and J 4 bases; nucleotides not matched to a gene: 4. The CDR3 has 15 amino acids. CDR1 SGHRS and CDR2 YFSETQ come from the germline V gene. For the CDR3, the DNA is TGCGCCAGCAGCTCGGGACAGGGGGCAACAGAGACCCAGTACTTC. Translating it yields CASSSGQGATETQYF.

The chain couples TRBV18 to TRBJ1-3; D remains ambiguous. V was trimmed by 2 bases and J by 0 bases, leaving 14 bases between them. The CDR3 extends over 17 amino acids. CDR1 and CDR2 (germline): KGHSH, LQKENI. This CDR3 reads CASSPGRPGISGNTIYF. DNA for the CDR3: TGTGCCAGCTCACCAGGAAGGCCAGGTATCTCTGGAAACACCATATATTTT. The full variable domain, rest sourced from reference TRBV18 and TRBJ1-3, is NAGVMQNPRHLVRRRGQEARLRCSPMKGHSHVYWYRQLPEEGLKFMVYLQKENIIDESGMPKERFSAEFPKEGPSILRIQQVVRGDSAAYFCASSPGRPGISGNTIYFGEGSWLTVV.

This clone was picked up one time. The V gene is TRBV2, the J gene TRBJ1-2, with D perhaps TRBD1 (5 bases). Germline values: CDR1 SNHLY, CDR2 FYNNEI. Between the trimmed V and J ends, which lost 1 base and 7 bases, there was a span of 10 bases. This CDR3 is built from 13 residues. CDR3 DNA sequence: TGTGCCAGCAGTGAAGAACAGGCCACTGGCTACACCTTC. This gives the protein CASSEEQATGYTF.

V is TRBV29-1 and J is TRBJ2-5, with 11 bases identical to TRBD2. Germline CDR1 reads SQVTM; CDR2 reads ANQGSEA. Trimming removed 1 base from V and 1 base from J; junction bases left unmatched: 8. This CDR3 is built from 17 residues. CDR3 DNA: TGCAGCGTTGAAGGGGGGGTCACTAGCGGGGGCCAAGAGACCCAGTACTTC. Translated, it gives CSVEGGVTSGGQETQYF.

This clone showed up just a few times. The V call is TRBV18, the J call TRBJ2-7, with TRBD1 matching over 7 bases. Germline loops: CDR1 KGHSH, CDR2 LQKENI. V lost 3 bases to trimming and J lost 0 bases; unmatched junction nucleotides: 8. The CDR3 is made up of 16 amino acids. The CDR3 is CASSPITGQSSYEQYF. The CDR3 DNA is TGTGCCAGCTCACCGATAACGGGACAGAGCTCCTACGAGCAGTACTTC.

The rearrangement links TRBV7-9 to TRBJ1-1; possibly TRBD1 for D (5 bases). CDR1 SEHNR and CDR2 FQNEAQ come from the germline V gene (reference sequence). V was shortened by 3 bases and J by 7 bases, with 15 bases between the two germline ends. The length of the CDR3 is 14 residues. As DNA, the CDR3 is TGTGCCAGCAGCTTTGCCGGGGGAGCCGGTGAAGCTTTCTTT. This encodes CASSFAGGAGEAFF.

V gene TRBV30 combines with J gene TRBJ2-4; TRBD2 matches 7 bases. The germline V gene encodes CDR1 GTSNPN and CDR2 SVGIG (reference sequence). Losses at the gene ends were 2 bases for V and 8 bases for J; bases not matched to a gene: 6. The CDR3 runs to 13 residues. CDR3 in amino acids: CAWSYAGEYIQYF. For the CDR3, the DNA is TGTGCCTGGAGTTATGCGGGGGAGTACATTCAGTACTTC. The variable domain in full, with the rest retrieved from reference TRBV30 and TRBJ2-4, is SQTIHQWPATLVQPVGSPLSLECTVEGTSNPNLYWYRQAAGRGLQLLFYSVGIGQISSEVPQNLSASRPQDRQFILSSKKLLLSDSGFYLCAWSYAGEYIQYFGAGTRLSVL.

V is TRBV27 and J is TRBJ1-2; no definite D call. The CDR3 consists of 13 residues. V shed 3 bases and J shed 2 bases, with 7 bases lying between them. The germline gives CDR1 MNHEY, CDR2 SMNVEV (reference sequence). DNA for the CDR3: TGTGCCAGCAGTTTCCGGGGAAACTATGGCTACACCTTC. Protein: CASSFRGNYGYTF.

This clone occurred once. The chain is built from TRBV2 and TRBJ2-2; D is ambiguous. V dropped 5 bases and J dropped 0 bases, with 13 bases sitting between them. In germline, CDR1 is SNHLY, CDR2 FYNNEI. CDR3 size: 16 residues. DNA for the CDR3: TGTGCCAGCAGTACCATAGCCTTCTCGAACACCGGGGAGCTGTTTTTT. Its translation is CASSTIAFSNTGELFF.

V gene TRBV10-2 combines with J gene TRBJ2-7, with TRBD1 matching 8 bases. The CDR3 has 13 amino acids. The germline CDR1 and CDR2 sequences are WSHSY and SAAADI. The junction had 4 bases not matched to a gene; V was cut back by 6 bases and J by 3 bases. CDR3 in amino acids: CASSEDRGYEQYF. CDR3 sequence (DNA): TGCGCCAGCAGCGAAGACAGGGGCTACGAGCAGTACTTC.

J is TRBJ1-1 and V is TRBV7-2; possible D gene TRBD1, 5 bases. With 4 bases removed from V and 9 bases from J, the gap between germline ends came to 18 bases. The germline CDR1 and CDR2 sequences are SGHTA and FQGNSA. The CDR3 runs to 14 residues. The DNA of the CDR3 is TGTGCCAGCAGCTGGGTCGGGGGAGTGGTTCAAGCTTTCTTT. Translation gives CASSWVGGVVQAFF.

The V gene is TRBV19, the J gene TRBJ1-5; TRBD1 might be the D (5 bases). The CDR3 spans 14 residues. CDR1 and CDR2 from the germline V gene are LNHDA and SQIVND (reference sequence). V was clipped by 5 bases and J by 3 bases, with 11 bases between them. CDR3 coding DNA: TGTGCCAGTAGTTTAGGGGACTTCAATCAGCCCCAGCATTTT. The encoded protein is CASSLGDFNQPQHF.

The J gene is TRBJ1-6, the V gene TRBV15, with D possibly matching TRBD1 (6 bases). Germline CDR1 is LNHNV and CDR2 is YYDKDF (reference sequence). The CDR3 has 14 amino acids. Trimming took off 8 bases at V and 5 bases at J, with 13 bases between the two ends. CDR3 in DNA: TGTGCCACCCAAGGCGGGGGGCATAATTCACCCCTCCACTTT. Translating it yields CATQGGGHNSPLHF.

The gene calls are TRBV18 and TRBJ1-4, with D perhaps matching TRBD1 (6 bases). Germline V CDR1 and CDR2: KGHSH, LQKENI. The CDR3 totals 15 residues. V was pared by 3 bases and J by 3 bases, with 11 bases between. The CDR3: CASSPSQGSNEKLFF. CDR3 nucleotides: TGTGCCAGCTCACCCTCACAGGGTTCTAATGAAAAACTGTTTTTT.

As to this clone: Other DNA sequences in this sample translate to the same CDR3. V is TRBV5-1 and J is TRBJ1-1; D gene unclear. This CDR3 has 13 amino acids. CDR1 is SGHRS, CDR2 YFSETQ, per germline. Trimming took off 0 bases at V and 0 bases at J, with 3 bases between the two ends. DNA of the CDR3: TGCGCCAGCAGCTTGGGCGTGAACACTGAAGCTTTCTTT. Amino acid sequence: CASSLGVNTEAFF.

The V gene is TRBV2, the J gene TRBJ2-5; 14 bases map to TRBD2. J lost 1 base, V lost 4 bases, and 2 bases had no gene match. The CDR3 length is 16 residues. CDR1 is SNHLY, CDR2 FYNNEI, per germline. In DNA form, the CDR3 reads TGTGCCAGCAGTGGGGGACTAGCGGGGGCCCAAGAGACCCAGTACTTC. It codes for CASSGGLAGAQETQYF.

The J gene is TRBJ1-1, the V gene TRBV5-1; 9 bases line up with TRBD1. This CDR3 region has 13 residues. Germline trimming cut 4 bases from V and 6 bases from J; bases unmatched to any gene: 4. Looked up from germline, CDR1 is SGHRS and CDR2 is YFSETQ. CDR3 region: CASSSRDRAEAFF. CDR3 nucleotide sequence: TGCGCCAGCAGCAGCCGGGACAGGGCTGAAGCTTTCTTT.